Following are 29 T cell receptor beta chains from one sample sequenced in a study of post-analysis software for immune sequencing data. Study-level findings and limits: A few TRBV segments appeared more often in patients than in controls, and TRBV5-6, TRBV5-1 and TRBV20-1 were among these.

Prepared libraries of TCR beta cDNA carried unique molecular identifiers. TCRdb reprocessed the PCR reads via MiXCR and lists one record per CDR3 protein. The sample shows fewer than 850,000 distinct CDR3 sequences, 35% to 55% of them seen only once. These receptors are not linked to any known antigen. The material sequenced was blood. These receptors originate from a girl aged 10-17 years with multiple sclerosis.

This clonotype was seen a few times. J is TRBJ1-6 and V is TRBV6-6, with D possibly TRBD1 on 5 matching bases. Germline V gene sequence: CDR1 MNHNY, CDR2 SVGAGI (reference sequence). This CDR3 has 15 residues. Trimming removed 0 bases at V and 5 bases at J, with 8 bases between. CDR3: CASSYSQGDNSPLHF. CDR3 sequence (DNA): TGTGCCAGCAGTTACTCCCAAGGGGATAATTCACCCCTCCACTTT.

The V gene is TRBV4-3, the J gene TRBJ2-1; TRBD1 or TRBD2 may be the D gene (5 bases each). The CDR3 sequence is 13 residues long. Between the trimmed V and J ends, which lost 2 bases and 10 bases, there was a span of 12 bases. CDR1 is LGHNA and CDR2 is YSLEER in the germline V gene. CDR3 amino acids: CASSQPRWGEQFF. The CDR3 DNA sequence: TGCGCCAGCAGCCAACCCCGCTGGGGGGAGCAGTTCTTC.

The chain has TRBV4-2 and TRBJ2-1, with 10 bases that match TRBD1. CDR3 length: 17 amino acids. Per germline, CDR1 LGHNA and CDR2 YNFKEQ. Losses at the gene ends were 0 bases for V and 2 bases for J; bases not matched to a gene: 4. The DNA for the CDR3 is TGTGCCAGCAGCCAAGATCGCGGGACAGGGGCCTACAATGAGCAGTTCTTC. Its translation is CASSQDRGTGAYNEQFF.

This chain uses TRBV9 with TRBJ2-7; D is unresolved. The CDR3 sequence is 13 residues long. V lost 0 bases to trimming and J lost 3 bases, with 7 bases between them. Germline loops: CDR1 SGDLS, CDR2 YYNGEE. This CDR3 is CASSVGGVYEQYF. The CDR3 DNA follows: TGTGCCAGCAGCGTAGGGGGTGTCTACGAGCAGTACTTC.

J is TRBJ1-1 and V is TRBV18; D unresolved. The CDR3 extends over 13 amino acids. V lost 10 bases and J 1 base, leaving 13 bases between the germline ends. CDR1 and CDR2 from the germline V gene are KGHSH and LQKENI. The CDR3 protein is CATRDTQNTEAFF. CDR3 DNA: TGTGCCACAAGGGATACCCAGAACACTGAAGCTTTCTTT.

Only a few counts were recorded for this clonotype. The chain uses TRBV6-5 and TRBJ1-4; TRBD1 aligns across 8 bases. This CDR3 has 14 residues. The trim removed 7 bases at V and 8 bases at J, leaving 9 bases unmatched. Germline-derived CDR1 and CDR2 are MNHEY and SVGAGI. Here the CDR3 reads CASKTDRDWEKLFF. The DNA for the CDR3 is TGTGCCAGCAAGACGGACAGGGATTGGGAAAAACTGTTTTTT.

The rearrangement links TRBV14 to TRBJ2-7; possible D gene TRBD1, 6 bases. The DNA end is a closer match to TRBJ2-5, so the J assignment may be wrong. Germline CDR1 reads SGHDN; CDR2 reads FVKESK. There are 16 residues in the CDR3. Here the CDR3 DNA reads TGTGCCAGCAGCCTAACCGGGACACACGAGCGGAAGACCCAGTACTTC. This codes for CASSLTGTHERKTQYF.

With regard to this clonotype: A much larger clonotype is one base distant, so this may be a read error. The rearrangement joins TRBV20-1 to TRBJ2-7; TRBD1 is a possible D gene (6 bases). V was cut by 1 base and J by 3 bases, with 7 bases left in between. This CDR3 contains 12 residues. The germline V gene has CDR1 DFQATT and CDR2 SNEGSKA (reference sequence). The CDR3 DNA reads as TGCAGTGCTAGAGTAGGGGGCTACGAGCAGTACTTC. Translated: CSARVGGYEQYF.

This sequence joins TRBV5-1 and TRBJ2-5, with TRBD1 identical over 9 bases. The DNA end is a closer match to TRBJ2-7, so the J assignment may be wrong. The CDR3 contains 14 residues. Germline V gene lookup returns CDR1 SGHRS and CDR2 YFSETQ. This CDR3 is CASSSGQGNNEQYF. CDR3 coding DNA: TGCGCCAGCAGCTCAGGACAGGGGAACAACGAGCAGTACTTC.

J is TRBJ2-5 and V is TRBV27; D is ambiguous. The end of the DNA aligns better with TRBJ2-7, so the J call may be wrong. The CDR3 is made up of 14 amino acids. From germline, CDR1 is MNHEY and CDR2 SMNVEV (reference sequence). CDR3 amino acids: CASSSNVLSYEQYF. CDR3 sequence (DNA): TGTGCCAGCAGTTCGAACGTGTTAAGCTACGAGCAGTACTTC.

The V and J genes are TRBV7-3 and TRBJ2-3; tentative D call: TRBD2 (7 bases). Germline CDR1 and CDR2: SGHTA and FQGTGA. The CDR3 loop spans 17 amino acids. V lost 2 bases, J lost 3 bases, and 18 bases lay in between. The CDR3 DNA reads TGTGCCAGCAGCTTATACGGGGGAGGGGGAGAGACAGATACGCAGTATTTT. It translates to CASSLYGGGGETDTQYF. The full variable domain, its missing parts supplied by reference TRBV7-3 and TRBJ2-3, is GAGVSQTPSNKVTEKGKYVELRCDPISGHTALYWYRQSLGQGPEFLIYFQGTGAADDSGLPNDRFFAVRPEGSVSTLKIQRTERGDSAVYLCASSLYGGGGETDTQYFGPGTRLTVL.

In nucleotides, the CDR3 is TGTGCCAGCAGCTTAGATAAGAACACTGAAGCTTTCTTT. Protein: CASSLDKNTEAFF. The rearrangement links TRBV11-2 to TRBJ1-1; D uncertain. The CDR3 is made up of 13 amino acids. Germline V gives CDR1 SGHAT, CDR2 FQNNGV. Trimming removed 0 bases from V and 1 base from J, with 3 bases in between.

This clonotype showed up just a few times. The J gene is TRBJ1-2, the V gene TRBV15, with a tentative D call TRBD1 (5 bases). This CDR3 has 19 residues. Trimming stripped 0 bases from V and 0 bases from J, with 20 bases between. Germline V gene sequence: CDR1 LNHNV, CDR2 YYDKDF (reference sequence). The CDR3 sequence is CATSREAVGRDRANYGYTF. Written as DNA, the CDR3 is TGTGCCACCAGCAGAGAAGCGGTGGGTAGGGACCGAGCTAACTATGGCTACACCTTC.

The chain links TRBV7-9 to TRBJ2-5; D might be TRBD1 (6 bases). The J call may not be correct, given that the DNA end is closer to TRBJ2-7. The CDR3 has 15 amino acids. The germline V gene has CDR1 SEHNR and CDR2 FQNEAQ (reference sequence). The DNA for the CDR3 is TGTGCCAGCAGCCCCCCACAGGGATATGGCAACGAGCAGTACTTC. Protein sequence: CASSPPQGYGNEQYF.

The V gene is TRBV11-2, the J gene TRBJ2-1; 8 bases map to TRBD2. The CDR3 consists of 15 residues. Trimming at V came to 0 bases and at J to 4 bases, leaving 2 bases not matched to a gene. In germline, CDR1 is SGHAT, CDR2 FQNNGV. DNA of the CDR3: TGTGCCAGCAGCTTAGAGCCGGGAGGGTACAATGAGCAGTTCTTC. Residues: CASSLEPGGYNEQFF.

The V gene is TRBV4-1, the J gene TRBJ1-1, with D perhaps matching TRBD1 (5 bases). This CDR3 is built from 15 residues. CDR1 and CDR2 from the germline V gene are MGHRA and YSYEKL. Trimming stripped 0 bases from V and 4 bases from J, with 12 bases between. The CDR3 sequence: CASSQEAGGSTEAFF. The CDR3 DNA reads as TGCGCCAGCAGCCAAGAGGCGGGGGGGAGCACTGAAGCTTTCTTT.

The table lists this clonotype with a few counts. J is TRBJ2-1 and V is TRBV9; D unclear. Trimming took off 1 base at V and 5 bases at J, with 10 bases between the two ends. Looked up from germline, CDR1 is SGDLS and CDR2 is YYNGEE. The CDR3 spans 14 residues. The CDR3 loop is CASSVQDGDNEQFF. In DNA form, the CDR3 reads TGTGCCAGCAGCGTACAGGACGGAGACAATGAGCAGTTCTTC.

This clonotype was seen a handful of times. V gene TRBV5-1 combines with J gene TRBJ2-7, with D tentatively TRBD1 or TRBD2 (5 bases each). V dropped 3 bases and J dropped 0 bases, with 7 bases sitting between them. CDR3 length: 13 residues. Germline CDR1 reads SGHRS; CDR2 reads YFSETQ. Here the CDR3 reads CASSWDASYEQYF. The CDR3 bases are TGCGCCAGCAGCTGGGACGCCTCCTACGAGCAGTACTTC.

V usage is TRBV6-5 and J usage is TRBJ1-1; possible D gene TRBD1, 5 bases. V lost 0 bases to trimming and J lost 6 bases, with 5 bases between them. CDR1 and CDR2 (germline): MNHEY, SVGAGI. The CDR3 length is 12 residues. The chain's CDR3 is CASSYSGAEAFF. The CDR3 DNA follows: TGTGCCAGCAGTTACTCAGGGGCTGAAGCTTTCTTT.

The genes are TRBV11-3 and TRBJ2-1; 8 bases map to TRBD2. Germline V lookup: CDR1 SGHNT, CDR2 YENEEA. Trimming removed 5 bases from V and 9 bases from J; junction bases left unmatched: 9. CDR3 size: 14 residues. DNA of the CDR3: TGTGCCAGCAGCCCGAGTACTACTAGCGGTGAGCAGTTCTTC. Translating gives CASSPSTTSGEQFF.

This clonotype was seen only a few times. The chain employs TRBV11-2 and TRBJ1-4, with D hard to call. Trimming stripped 3 bases from V and 0 bases from J, with 2 bases between. CDR3 size: 13 residues. Germline V CDR1 and CDR2: SGHAT, FQNNGV. CDR3: CASSFTTNEKLFF. The CDR3 DNA reads TGTGCCAGCAGCTTCACAACTAATGAAAAACTGTTTTTT. The whole variable domain, remainder taken from reference TRBV11-2 and TRBJ1-4, is EAGVAQSPRYKIIEKRQSVAFWCNPISGHATLYWYQQILGQGPKLLIQFQNNGVVDDSQLPKDRFSAERLKGVDSTLKIQPAKLEDSAVYLCASSFTTNEKLFFGSGTQLSVL.

This clonotype has just a few counts. The chain uses TRBV2 and TRBJ1-1; D gene ambiguous. The CDR3 length is 12 residues. Germline V lookup: CDR1 SNHLY, CDR2 FYNNEI. Trimming removed 4 bases from V and 4 bases from J, with 7 bases in between. CDR3 protein: CASSASGTEAFF. CDR3 DNA sequence: TGTGCCAGCAGTGCTTCGGGCACTGAAGCTTTCTTT.

This sequence joins TRBV7-2 and TRBJ2-7; D is uncertain. Germline V gene lookup returns CDR1 SGHTA and CDR2 FQGNSA. Trimming removed 2 bases at V and 3 bases at J, with 5 bases between. The CDR3 loop spans 12 amino acids. The CDR3 DNA reads TGTGCCAGCAGCTTACCGTACTACGAGCAGTACTTC. Its translation: CASSLPYYEQYF. The entire variable domain, with the rest obtained from reference TRBV7-2 and TRBJ2-7, is as follows: GAGVSQSPSNKVTEKGKDVELRCDPISGHTALYWYRQSLGQGLEFLIYFQGNSAPDKSGLPSDRFSAERTGGSVSTLTIQRTQQEDSAVYLCASSLPYYEQYFGPGTRLTVT.

This clonotype was detected only a few times. V is TRBV7-2 and J is TRBJ2-6; no definite D call. CDR3 size: 15 residues. Trimming stripped 4 bases from V and 0 bases from J, with 7 bases between. Germline V lookup: CDR1 SGHTA, CDR2 FQGNSA. The CDR3 protein is CASSSRSSGANVLTF. Here the CDR3 DNA reads TGTGCCAGCAGCTCTAGGTCCTCTGGGGCCAACGTCCTGACTTTC. The full variable domain, in which reference TRBV7-2 and TRBJ2-6 provide the parts outside the CDR3, is GAGVSQSPSNKVTEKGKDVELRCDPISGHTALYWYRQSLGQGLEFLIYFQGNSAPDKSGLPSDRFSAERTGGSVSTLTIQRTQQEDSAVYLCASSSRSSGANVLTFGAGSRLTVL.

This sequence joins TRBV9 and TRBJ2-1; TRBD2 matches 13 bases. CDR1 is SGDLS, CDR2 YYNGEE, per germline. There are 18 residues in the CDR3. Trimming removed 4 bases from V and 7 bases from J; junction bases left unmatched: 14. CDR3 bases: TGTGCCAGCAGCCCAGAGACTAGCGGGAGGCTCCCTATGAATGAGCAGTTCTTC. This gives the protein CASSPETSGRLPMNEQFF.

The V and J genes are TRBV6-5 and TRBJ1-2; D is ambiguous. The CDR3 covers 16 residues. Germline lookup yields CDR1 MNHEY and CDR2 SVGAGI. V lost 2 bases and J lost 6, with 19 bases in between. The CDR3 DNA follows: TGTGCCAGCAGTTACCGGGTTCCCCAGAAAACGAATGGCTACACCTTC. This translates into CASSYRVPQKTNGYTF.

The sample holds many counts of this clonotype. The rearrangement uses TRBV5-1 and TRBJ2-3; TRBD1 agrees at 7 bases. The CDR3 spans 14 residues. Germline V gives CDR1 SGHRS, CDR2 YFSETQ. Germline trimming cut 1 base from V and 4 bases from J; bases unmatched to any gene: 3. The CDR3 DNA reads TGCGCCAGCAGCTTGACAGGGGTAGCAGATACGCAGTATTTT. Translated: CASSLTGVADTQYF.

The table lists this clonotype with a few counts. The chain is built from TRBV27 and TRBJ1-2, with TRBD1 as a possible D gene (6 bases). The CDR3 extends over 15 amino acids. The germline gives CDR1 MNHEY, CDR2 SMNVEV (reference sequence). V was shortened by 4 bases and J by 3 bases, with 15 bases between the two germline ends. CDR3 coding DNA: TGTGCCAGCAGTTCTCACAGGGCAGGGGACTATGGCTACACCTTC. Protein product: CASSSHRAGDYGYTF.

This chain uses TRBV6-6 with TRBJ1-1; D is unresolved. CDR1 is MNHNY, CDR2 SVGAGI, per germline (reference sequence). V was pared by 6 bases and J by 5 bases, with 13 bases between. There are 13 residues in the CDR3. The CDR3: CASRPLVGTEAFF. DNA for the CDR3: TGTGCCAGCAGGCCCCTCGTGGGAACTGAAGCTTTCTTT.